This T cell receptor beta chain was recovered during a study of CD8 T cells in Susac syndrome. Overall study findings and caveats: The authors acknowledged that the study's TCR sequencing and HLA analysis involved relatively few individuals.

The V end lost 0 bases, the J end lost 3 bases, and 17 bases lay between the germline ends. This CDR3 comprises 17 residues. Germline values: CDR1 MGHRA, CDR2 YSYEKL. A remark on this clonotype: What it binds is unknown.

When the RNA was reverse transcribed, random hexamers were used with an input of about 0.5 to 1 ug. A single record per CDR3 protein comes from TCRdb applying MiXCR to the immunoSEQ multiplex PCR reads. The sample comprises about 280,000 distinct CDR3 sequences, 80% to 90% of which are singletons, and over 0.1% rests with the top ten. The source is a human donor with multiple sclerosis. The chain employs TRBV4-1 and TRBJ1-1; no definite D call. Input material: CD8+ T cells from PBMCs. DNA of the CDR3: TGCGCCAGCAGCCAAGATCGAGGAAGGTTCCTCGACACTGAAGCTTTCTTT. This translates into CASSQDRGRFLDTEAFF.